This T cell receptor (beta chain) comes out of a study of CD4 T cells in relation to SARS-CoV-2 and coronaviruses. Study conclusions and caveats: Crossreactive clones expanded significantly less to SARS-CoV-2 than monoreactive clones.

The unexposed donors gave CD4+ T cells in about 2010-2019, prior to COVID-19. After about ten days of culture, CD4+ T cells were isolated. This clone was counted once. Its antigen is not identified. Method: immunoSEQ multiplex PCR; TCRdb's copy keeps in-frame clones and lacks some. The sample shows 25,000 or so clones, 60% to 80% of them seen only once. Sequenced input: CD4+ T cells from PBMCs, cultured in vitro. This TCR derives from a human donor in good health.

CDR3 coding DNA: TGTGCCAGCACCGATAAACAGGGGGCGCGGGGTGAGCAGTTCTTC. It specifies CASTDKQGARGEQFF. This chain uses TRBV11-1 with TRBJ2-1, with 9 bases matching TRBD1. Germline V CDR1 and CDR2: SGHAT, FQDESV (reference sequence). V shed 7 bases, J shed 9 bases, and the junction held 13 bases outside the gene matches. The CDR3 spans 15 residues.